Each of the 22 T cell receptor beta chains below was sequenced from the same sample in a study of response to subunit inactivated influenza vaccine. TCRdb redid the calling of the RT-PCR reads with MiXCR, one entry per CDR3 protein. The repertoire has around 200,000 distinct CDR3 sequences, 9.2% of them found once; the top ten carry under 13%. The specimen was non-naive T cells sorted from PBMCs, collected on the day of vaccination. These receptors were taken from a man aged 45-60 years who received an inactivated influenza vaccine.

This clonotype was recorded a few times. V and J are TRBV27 and TRBJ2-2; 7 nucleotides line up with TRBD2. Trimming took 6 bases from V and 2 from J; bases not matched to a gene: 12. CDR1 is MNHEY and CDR2 is SMNVEV in the germline V gene (reference sequence). The CDR3 length is 17 residues. The CDR3 sequence is CASRGGKSWANTGELFF. DNA for the CDR3: TGTGCCAGCAGGGGGGGGAAGTCGTGGGCTAACACCGGGGAGCTGTTTTTT.

This clonotype turned up a few times. CDR3 DNA sequence: TGTGCCAGCAGTGCCTCGGGACAGCTAGCCAAAAACATTCAGTACTTC. Protein: CASSASGQLAKNIQYF. J is TRBJ2-4 and V is TRBV6-1; 7 bases fit TRBD1. This CDR3 has 16 residues. Germline assignment: CDR1 MNHNS and CDR2 SASEGT. V lost 4 bases and J lost 0; bases outside the gene matches: 6.

This clonotype was found a few times. The chain couples TRBV29-1 to TRBJ2-4; the match to TRBD2 covers 7 bases. This CDR3 has 12 amino acids. Trimming took 6 bases from V and 4 from J; bases not matched to a gene: 3. Germline CDR1 is SQVTM and CDR2 is ANQGSEA. The CDR3 sequence: CSVAGRKNIQYF. DNA for the CDR3: TGCAGCGTGGCCGGGAGGAAAAACATTCAGTACTTC.

This clonotype was picked up many times. The chain combines TRBV10-3 with TRBJ2-2, with 9 bases identical to TRBD1. Germline values: CDR1 ENHRY, CDR2 SYGVKD. This CDR3 has 15 residues. J was trimmed by 7 bases and V by 5 bases; bases with no gene match: 8. The CDR3 reads CAISPGQGTGGELFF. The CDR3 DNA sequence: TGTGCCATCAGTCCGGGACAGGGTACCGGCGGGGAGCTGTTTTTT.

The CDR3 sequence: CASSWPGLASTDTQYF. DNA of the CDR3: TGTGCCAGCAGCTGGCCGGGACTAGCGAGCACAGATACGCAGTATTTT. V gene TRBV7-2 combines with J gene TRBJ2-3, with 10 bases lining up with TRBD2. Germline V lookup: CDR1 SGHTA, CDR2 FQGNSA. This CDR3 spans 16 amino acids. V lost 4 bases to trimming and J lost 0 bases; unmatched junction nucleotides: 4.

CDR3 in DNA: TGTGCCAGCCTGGACAGAGTAAATGAAGCTTTCTTT. This gives the protein CASLDRVNEAFF. This chain joins TRBV12-3 or TRBV12-4 and TRBJ1-1; a weak D match, TRBD1 (6 bases). The germline V and J ends were trimmed by 8 bases and 7 bases, with 14 bases remaining between them. The CDR3 is 12 residues long.

This clonotype was counted many times. The J gene is TRBJ2-2, the V gene TRBV4-3; 8 bases fit TRBD2. V was clipped by 3 bases and J by 6 bases; unmatched bases: 12. The CDR3 is 17 amino acids. Per germline, CDR1 LGHNA and CDR2 YSLEER. The CDR3 is CASSHTPGGGGPGELFF. The CDR3 bases are TGCGCCAGCAGCCACACACCCGGGGGGGGAGGCCCCGGGGAGCTGTTTTTT.

Only a few counts were recorded for this clonotype. CDR3 sequence: CASSLNPRGNEQFF. The CDR3 nucleotides are TGTGCCAGCAGCTTAAATCCTCGTGGGAATGAGCAGTTCTTC. The chain combines TRBV7-3 with TRBJ2-1; D unclear. V lost 1 base and J 7 bases, leaving 11 bases between the germline ends. Germline-derived CDR1 and CDR2 are SGHTA and FQGTGA. The CDR3 extends over 14 amino acids.

This clonotype was observed a handful of times. The V and J genes are TRBV7-8 and TRBJ2-5; the D gene is possibly TRBD2 (6 bases). Germline assignment: CDR1 SGHVS and CDR2 FQNEAQ. The CDR3 covers 13 residues. The ends were cut back, 3 bases at V and 4 bases at J, with 9 bases in the middle. CDR3 in amino acids: CASSFGRGETQYF. The CDR3 DNA follows: TGTGCCAGCAGCTTCGGGAGAGGAGAGACCCAGTACTTC. The variable domain in full, with the rest retrieved from reference TRBV7-8 and TRBJ2-5, is GAGVSQSPRYKVAKRGQDVALRCDPISGHVSLFWYQQALGQGPEFLTYFQNEAQLDKSGLPSDRFFAERPEGSVSTLKIQRTQQEDSAVYLCASSFGRGETQYFGPGTRLLVL.

This clonotype was seen more than once but under ten times. The chain carries TRBV29-1 and TRBJ2-4, with 10 bases fitting TRBD2. There are 15 residues in the CDR3. The germline V gene encodes CDR1 SQVTM and CDR2 ANQGSEA. V was clipped by 3 bases and J by 1 base; unmatched bases: 3. This CDR3 is CSVDGSGGAKNIQYF. As DNA, the CDR3 is TGCAGCGTTGACGGTAGCGGGGGGGCCAAAAACATTCAGTACTTC.

About this clonotype: Compared with germline, one end of the junction differs, possibly owing to a read error. The rearrangement joins TRBV5-1 to TRBJ1-1; 8 bases map to TRBD1. Germline CDR1 reads SGHRS; CDR2 reads YFSETQ. The CDR3 extends over 19 amino acids. CDR3 in amino acids: CASRGQALGSNTEAALGSF. DNA for the CDR3: TGCGCCAGCAGGGGACAGGCCCTAGGCTCGAACACTGAAGCTGCCCTTGGATCATTT.

This clonotype was detected only once. The CDR3 loop is CASIRRDTSYNEQFF. The CDR3 DNA sequence: TGTGCCAGCATCCGACGAGATACGTCCTACAATGAGCAGTTCTTC. The rearrangement uses TRBV7-9 and TRBJ2-1; no firm D call. Germline CDR1 and CDR2: SEHNR and FQNEAQ (reference sequence). With 7 bases removed from V and 1 base from J, the gap between germline ends came to 14 bases. The CDR3 contains 15 residues.

The chain joins TRBV20-1 to TRBJ2-1, with TRBD2 matching over 11 bases. CDR3 size: 16 residues. The germline gives CDR1 DFQATT, CDR2 SNEGSKA (reference sequence). J gave up 4 bases and V 1 base, and 6 bases lay outside the gene matches. The CDR3 region has the DNA TGCAGTGCTAGAGTGGGGGGGACTAGCGGTTACAATGAGCAGTTCTTC. It is translated as CSARVGGTSGYNEQFF.

This clonotype was observed at least ten times. V and J are TRBV2 and TRBJ2-7; 10 nucleotides match TRBD2. The V gene end was trimmed by 8 bases and the J gene end by 1 base; junction bases not matched to a gene: 5. Germline V CDR1 and CDR2: SNHLY, FYNNEI. CDR3 length equals 14 residues. The CDR3 region is CASFGLAASYEQYF. CDR3 in DNA: TGTGCCAGCTTTGGACTAGCGGCTTCCTACGAGCAGTACTTC.

In this sample, this clonotype turned up once. The chain's CDR3 is CASSLFSDTQYF. The CDR3 DNA reads TGTGCCAGCAGCCTTTTCTCAGATACGCAGTATTTT. This chain joins TRBV25-1 and TRBJ2-3; D unclear. The CDR3 is made up of 12 amino acids. V lost 6 bases and J 4 bases, leaving 8 bases between the germline ends. Looked up from germline, CDR1 is MGHDK and CDR2 is SYGVNS.

Ten or more counts support this clonotype. The V gene is TRBV12-3 or TRBV12-4, the J gene TRBJ2-7; D is unclear. Trimming took 1 base from V and 0 from J, leaving 7 bases between them. The CDR3 runs 14 residues. The DNA of the CDR3 is TGTGCCAGCAGTTTAGGCACTCTCTCCTACGAGCAGTACTTC. Amino acids: CASSLGTLSYEQYF.

There are a few counts of this clonotype. The DNA is left out, because the CDR3 cannot be placed on it with certainty; the CDR3 is given as TCRdb lists it. V and J are TRBV3-1 and TRBJ2-1; the table's D call, TRBD2, was not checked against the DNA. Germline V gene sequence: CDR1 LGHDT, CDR2 YNNKEL (reference sequence). The CDR3 is 13 residues long, counting both termini. CDR3 region: CASSLVAGGARFF.

This clonotype showed up many times. J is TRBJ2-1 and V is TRBV12-3 or TRBV12-4, with TRBD2 matching 12 bases. The CDR3 runs 17 residues. J was trimmed by 7 bases and V by 5 bases; bases with no gene match: 12. In DNA, the CDR3 is TGTGCCAGCAGTCAGAGAACTACTAGCGGGAGGTCAAATGAGCAGTTCTTC. Amino acid sequence: CASSQRTTSGRSNEQFF.

This clonotype was recorded a few times. The V and J genes are TRBV6-1 and TRBJ1-2; D is uncertain. V lost 5 bases and J lost 3, with 10 bases in between. The CDR3 length is 13 residues. CDR1 is MNHNS and CDR2 is SASEGT in the germline V gene. As DNA, the CDR3 is TGTGCCAGCAGTCCAAACCCGGACTATGGCTACACCTTC. The encoded protein is CASSPNPDYGYTF.

The chain links TRBV28 to TRBJ2-5, with 9 positions matching TRBD1. After removal of 4 bases from V and 6 bases from J, the junction contained 9 bases not matched to a gene. This CDR3 comprises 15 residues. Germline V gene sequence: CDR1 MDHEN, CDR2 SYDVKM. The CDR3 nucleotides are TGTGCCAGCAGTTGGGGACAGGGAAATATAAAGACCCAGTACTTC. Protein sequence: CASSWGQGNIKTQYF.

This clonotype turned up a few times. The chain combines TRBV14 with TRBJ2-1, with D perhaps matching TRBD1 (5 bases). Trimming took 4 bases from V and 7 from J, leaving 14 bases between them. CDR3 length: 14 residues. Germline loops: CDR1 SGHDN, CDR2 FVKESK. CDR3 sequence: CASSPYFGANEQFF. In nucleotides, the CDR3 is TGTGCCAGCAGCCCGTATTTTGGGGCAAATGAGCAGTTCTTC.

The J gene is TRBJ1-2, the V gene TRBV7-2; no reliable D call. The germline V gene has CDR1 SGHTA and CDR2 FQGNSA. The CDR3 totals 12 residues. The V and J ends lost 5 bases and 3 bases respectively, with 7 bases between them. CDR3 bases: TGTGCCAGCAGCCAGCATGACTATGGCTACACCTTC. This translates into CASSQHDYGYTF.